A selection of T cell receptor beta chains follows, all from one sample in a study of T cell clones after liver transplantation. The table came from immunoSEQ multiplex PCR; TCRdb's copy has only in-frame clones and leaves some out. The sample holds 60,000 or so clones; 70% to 80% are singletons and the top ten take 15%. Sample: CD4+ T cells from blood, taken before liver transplant. These receptors were obtained from a human donor who received a liver transplant. Each CDR3 is given with its conserved first and last residue. Each record gives: J gene, V gene, clone size, D gene, CDR3 DNA, CDR3 protein. D genes are given only for firm matches. Part of the rows lack a size; the others show once, few, many or a class for expanded clones.

TRBJ2-7 TRBV7-2 - TRBD2 TGTGCCAGCAGCGCGGGACTAGCGGGGGGGTACGAGCAGTACTTC CASSAGLAGGYEQYF
TRBJ1-2 TRBV28 - - TGTGCCAGCAGTTTATGGGAGGCGAATTTTGGCTACACCTTC CASSLWEANFGYTF
TRBJ2-3 TRBV4-1 - TRBD2 TGCGCCAGCAGCCAAGGTAATAGCGGGGGCACAGATACGCAGTATTTT CASSQGNSGGTDTQYF
TRBJ2-2 TRBV5-1 - TRBD1 TGCGCCAGCAGGGACCCGGGACAGGGGAACACCGGGGAGCTGTTTTTT CASRDPGQGNTGELFF
TRBJ1-2 TRBV7-9 - TRBD1 TGTGCCAGCAGCTCCGAAACAGGGGGCGGGGTGAATGGCTACACCTTC CASSSETGGGVNGYTF
TRBJ1-3 TRBV18 few - TGTGCCAGCTCACCAGGGCAGGGGAGAATCGGTGGAAACACCATATATTTT CASSPGQGRIGGNTIYF
TRBJ2-7 TRBV29-1 - TRBD2 TGCAGCGCGGGAGGAGCCACTTCTTCCTACGAGCAGTACTTC CSAGGATSSYEQYF
TRBJ2-1 TRBV7-9 few TRBD1 TGTGCCAGCAGCCCGTCCGACAGGGGTTGGCGGTTCTTC CASSPSDRGWRFF
TRBJ2-6 TRBV28 - - TGTGCCAGCAGCTTAGCGGGACAGGGCGCGGTGGGGGCCAACGTCCTGACTTTC CASSLAGQGAVGANVLTF
TRBJ1-5 TRBV30 - TRBD1 TGTGCCTGGACGGTAGGACAGGGGTCCAATCAGCCCCAGCATTTT CAWTVGQGSNQPQHF
TRBJ2-7 TRBV25-1 once - TGTGCCAGCAATGCAAAAGGCGGGAACTCCTACGAGCAGTACTTC CASNAKGGNSYEQYF
TRBJ1-1 TRBV18 - - TGTGCCAGCTCACCGACCCTCCTCAGGGAAAAGAACACTGAAGCTTTCTTT CASSPTLLREKNTEAFF
TRBJ2-5 TRBV7-3 - - TGTGCCAGCAGCACCAGGCCCGGGACTTTAAAGGAGACCCAGTACTTC CASSTRPGTLKETQYF
TRBJ1-6 TRBV19 few TRBD1 TGTGCCACCGGACAGGGGGCTTATTCACCCCTCCACTTT CATGQGAYSPLHF
TRBJ1-5 TRBV28 - TRBD1 TGTGCCAGCAGTTTCCCGGACAGGGGGAGTAATCAGCCCCAGCATTTT CASSFPDRGSNQPQHF
TRBJ2-5 TRBV6-1 - TRBD1 TGTGCCAGCAGTTCCGGGACAGATGTAGGGAAGACCCAGTACTTC CASSSGTDVGKTQYF
TRBJ2-7 TRBV7-2 - TRBD2 TGTGCCAGCAGCTTAGTAGGCGGGGGGGTCAACGAGCAGTACTTC CASSLVGGGVNEQYF
TRBJ2-2 TRBV30 - - TGTGCCTGGAGTCGGGCAGGGGGGACCGGGGAGCTGTTTTTT CAWSRAGGTGELFF
TRBJ1-1 TRBV7-2 - TRBD1 TGTGCCAGCAGCAGACAGGGAGACACTGAAGCTTTCTTT CASSRQGDTEAFF
TRBJ1-6 TRBV6-1 - - TGTGCCAGCAGTGGACGGAGTTATAATTCACCCCTCCACTTT CASSGRSYNSPLHF
TRBJ2-3 TRBV13 - - TGTGCCAGCAGCCCCCAGGGGACAGATACGCAGTATTTT CASSPQGTDTQYF
TRBJ2-7 TRBV29-1 - TRBD1 TGCAGCGTTGAACGCACAGGGGCCGGAGCCTACGAGCAGTACTTC CSVERTGAGAYEQYF
TRBJ2-7 TRBV7-6 few - TGTGCCAGCAGCCCAGGGTACAATTCCTACGAGCAGTACTTC CASSPGYNSYEQYF
TRBJ2-3 TRBV2 - - TGTGCCAGCACTCCAGGGTCAGGCACAGATACGCAGTATTTT CASTPGSGTDTQYF
TRBJ1-3 TRBV6-8 few - TGTGCCAGCAGCTTTCATTGGACAGTCGGAAACACCATATATTTT CASSFHWTVGNTIYF
TRBJ2-7 TRBV2 - - TGTGCCAGCAGTAATGACATGGCTCGTGGGCAGTACTTC CASSNDMARGQYF
TRBJ1-1 TRBV6-5 once - TGTGCCAGCAGTTCCCAGGACAGATCAGCTTTCTTT CASSSQDRSAFF
TRBJ2-1 TRBV19 - - TGTGCCAGTAGTATAGCGACAAGGCGAGAGCAGTTCTTC CASSIATRREQFF
TRBJ1-3 TRBV6-5 once - TGTGCCAGCAGTTACAGTGTAAGGGGAGGAAACACCATATATTTT CASSYSVRGGNTIYF
TRBJ2-1 TRBV11-1 - - TGTGCCAGCAGCCCCGGGATCTCCTACAATGAGCAGTTCTTC CASSPGISYNEQFF
TRBJ1-2 TRBV2 many - TGTGCCAGCTCCACAAACAGGGTCTGGGGCTACACCTTC CASSTNRVWGYTF
TRBJ2-1 TRBV4-2 - - TGTGCCAGCAGCATACTAGGCAATGAGCAGTTCTTC CASSILGNEQFF
TRBJ1-1 TRBV6-5 - - TGTGCCAGCTGGCAGGGGATGAACACTGAAGCTTTCTTT CASWQGMNTEAFF
TRBJ2-1 TRBV11-2 many - TGTGCCAGCAGCCTACTCAACTCGGGTTTCAACAATGAGCAGTTCTTC CASSLLNSGFNNEQFF
TRBJ2-2 TRBV7-8 few TRBD2 TGTGCCAGCGTAACGCGGGGGGCTGTGAACACCGGGGAGCTGTTTTTT CASVTRGAVNTGELFF
TRBJ2-3 TRBV7-2 - TRBD2 TGTGCCAGCAGCCGCGGACTAGCCCCAGATACGCAGTATTTT CASSRGLAPDTQYF
TRBJ1-3 TRBV9 - - TGTGCCAGCAGCGCCCGACAGTCCTTCTCTGGAAACACCATATATTTT CASSARQSFSGNTIYF
TRBJ2-1 TRBV11-2 - TRBD2 TGTGCCAGCAGCCAGCTAGCGGGGGGTTGGAATGAGCAGTTCTTC CASSQLAGGWNEQFF
TRBJ2-7 TRBV5-4 - TRBD1 TGTGCCAGCAGCTTGGCACAGGGGGTGCGCGAGCAGTACTTC CASSLAQGVREQYF
TRBJ2-5 TRBV4-1 - TRBD1 TGCGCCAGCAGCCAAGCCCTCGGGACAGGTCAAGAGACCCAGTACTTC CASSQALGTGQETQYF
TRBJ1-3 TRBV27 - - TGTGCCAGCAGTTCCGAATGGGGAGGAGGAAACACCATATATTTT CASSSEWGGGNTIYF
TRBJ2-7 TRBV6-5 - - TGTGCCAGCAGTTACTCAGGGGACTACGAGCAGTACTTC CASSYSGDYEQYF
TRBJ1-5 TRBV2 - - TGTGCCAGCAGTGAAAGGGGTCAGCCCCAGCATTTT CASSERGQPQHF
TRBJ2-3 TRBV4-2 - TRBD2 TGTGCCAGCAGCCAAGTTGCCCAGCGGGGGGATCTGAATACGCAGTATTTT CASSQVAQRGDLNTQYF
TRBJ2-7 TRBV5-6 - TRBD2 TGTGCCAGCAGCTCCTCCACTAGCGGGGGGACTTACGAGCAGTACTTC CASSSSTSGGTYEQYF
TRBJ1-4 TRBV7-9 - - TGTGCCAGCAGCCTTGGGACTGCTACAACTAATGAAAAACTGTTTTTT CASSLGTATTNEKLFF
TRBJ2-7 TRBV6-1 - - TGTGCCAGCAGACCCGACAGTTACGAGCAGTACTTC CASRPDSYEQYF
TRBJ2-4 TRBV28 - TRBD1 TGTGCCAGCAGTTTAGGGGACAGAAACATTCAGTACTTC CASSLGDRNIQYF
TRBJ2-5 TRBV6-6 - TRBD1 TGTGCCAGCACCAAAGGACAGGACGGAAGAGAGACCCAGTACTTC CASTKGQDGRETQYF
TRBJ1-2 TRBV18 - TRBD1 TGTGCCAGCTCGGCGGGACAGGGCCCGGCCGGCTACACCTTC CASSAGQGPAGYTF
TRBJ2-7 TRBV27 - TRBD1 TGTGCCAGCAGTTATCGGACAGGGTCTAGAGAGCAGTACTTC CASSYRTGSREQYF
TRBJ1-1 TRBV28 once - TGTGCCAGCAGTTTCCCCCTCGGGGGTTTCACGAACACTGAAGCTTTCTTT CASSFPLGGFTNTEAFF
TRBJ1-2 TRBV5-4 - TRBD1 TGTGCCAGCAGCGCGGGACAGGGGGCGCGAGGCTACACCTTC CASSAGQGARGYTF
TRBJ2-7 TRBV2 - - TGTGCCAGCAGTCAATACGAGCAGTACTTC CASSQYEQYF
TRBJ2-2 TRBV18 - - TGTGCCAGCTCACCCTCTAGCGACAGCACCGGGGAGCTGTTTTTT CASSPSSDSTGELFF
TRBJ1-6 TRBV6-5 - - TGTGCCAGCAGTAAGGGGATGGACGATTCACCCCTCCACTTT CASSKGMDDSPLHF
TRBJ2-7 TRBV11-3 - TRBD1 TGTGCCAGCAGCTACTTCAACAGGGGTTCCGACGAGCAGTACTTC CASSYFNRGSDEQYF